This T cell receptor beta chain emerged from a study of blood T cell repertoires in COVID-19. Turning to the study itself: Material from acute and convalescent COVID-19 was sourced from the United States, Italy and Spain.

Using immunoSEQ multiplex PCR, the repertoire was profiled, and TCRdb retains in-frame clones only, with some absent. The table has fewer than 350,000 clones, roughly nine tenths seen once. Germline V lookup: CDR1 MNHEY, CDR2 SMNVEV (reference sequence). This CDR3 comprises 16 residues. The V segment lost 7 bases and the J segment 7 bases; nucleotides outside the gene matches: 15. Seattle cases were enrolled at active infection and followed longitudinally. The source is a woman under 40 with COVID-19, enrolled during active disease. The chain couples TRBV27 to TRBJ2-3, with 9 bases that match TRBD2. Sequencing was carried out using peripheral blood. CDR3 coding DNA: TGTGCCAGCACGAAGGAGGCGGGACTAGCAGGCTATACGCAGTATTTT. Protein: CASTKEAGLAGYTQYF.